Below, 3 T cell receptor beta chains from the same sample are listed, as sequenced in a study of T cell clonality in common variable immunodeficiency. The assay was immunoSEQ multiplex PCR, and TCRdb's table has in-frame clones only and misses some. The sample presents tens of thousands of clones, none singletons. Sequencing input: peripheral blood mononuclear cells. The receptors originated from a person aged 18-70 years in good health.

The sample holds many counts of this clone. CDR3 bases read: TGTGCCAGCAGTGAAGGGACAGCCGCTAGAAACTATGGC. It yields the protein CASSEGTAARNYG. The whole CDR3 sequence reads CASSEGTAARNYGYTF. V gene TRBV2 combines with J gene TRBJ1-2, with a possible D match to TRBD1 (6 bases). Coverage ceases 3 residues before the CDR3 finishes, and the germline J gene fills in the end. The germline CDR1 and CDR2 sequences are SNHLY and FYNNEI. The CDR3 consists of 16 residues. The V end was cut by 1 base, the J end by 2 bases, with 14 bases between.

This clone has ten or more counts. The read terminates 3 residues ahead of where the CDR3 ends, so the germline J gene completes it. The V call is TRBV27, the J call TRBJ2-3, with 9 bases matching TRBD1. With V trimmed by 1 base and J by 2 bases, 7 bases remained unmatched. The length of the CDR3 is 17 residues. From germline, CDR1 is MNHEY and CDR2 SMNVEV (reference sequence). Incomplete CDR3 DNA: TGTGCCAGCAGTTTATGGGGACAGGGCTATTCCACAGATACG. It specifies CASSLWGQGYSTDT. The entire CDR3 sequence reads CASSLWGQGYSTDTQYF.

This clone was counted ten times or more. The DNA ends 3 residues before the CDR3 does, and the rest of the CDR3 is filled in from the germline J gene. The V and J genes are TRBV11-2 and TRBJ2-3; D gene ambiguous. This CDR3 spans 12 amino acids. Germline assignment: CDR1 SGHAT and CDR2 FQNNGV. The CDR3 here is CASSPLSETQYF. The DNA read from the CDR3 is TGTGCCAGCAGCCCGCTTAGTGAGACG.